This T cell receptor (beta chain) was sequenced for a study of radiotherapy plus CTLA-4 blockade in lung cancer. At the level of the study: Disease control was achieved by roughly 32% of patients, and objective responses by around 17%.

The ends were cut back, 7 bases at V and 2 bases at J, with 3 bases in the middle. The CDR3 runs 10 residues. Germline V gene sequence: CDR1 MNHGY, CDR2 SAAAGT. With regard to this clone: Its antigen is still unknown.

Study-wide findings and caveats: After treatment with radiotherapy plus ipilimumab, TCR clones that came from the tumor expanded in blood.

TCRdb's copy holds only in-frame clones and misses some; the assay was immunoSEQ multiplex PCR. Of 56,000 or so clones listed, 70% to 85% were seen once; the top ten hold around 17%. The chain combines TRBV6-8 with TRBJ2-7; D call uncertain. Source: peripheral blood, taken from a patient treated with radiotherapy plus ipilimumab. The clonotype originates from a human donor with non-small cell lung cancer who had a complete response to radiotherapy plus ipilimumab. CDR3 sequence: CASTTYEQYF. The CDR3 DNA sequence: TGTGCCAGCACTACCTACGAGCAGTACTTC.